This TCR beta chain emerged from a study of blood T cell repertoires in COVID-19. For the study at large: Italy, Spain and the United States were the sources of the convalescent and acute COVID-19 samples. In each case, the material was cDNA or gDNA derived from T cells, B-cell-depleted T cells, or PBMCs.

Original processing notes: Researchers report that nucleated cell counts were estimated from reference gene primer amplification. Clones were sequenced by immunoSEQ multiplex PCR, and TCRdb holds only the in-frame ones, with some missing. The V and J calls and clone size come from that table; D and trimming were worked out from the DNA. The sample holds around 230,000 clones; 80% to 85% are singletons and the top ten take around 30%. Trimming removed 6 bases at V and 0 bases at J, with 9 bases between. The CDR3 is 13 amino acids. The V gene's germline CDR1 is SGHRS and CDR2 YFSETQ. The chain recombines TRBV5-1 with TRBJ2-5; D is uncertain. The receptor was isolated from a man aged 35 to 55 with acute or convalescent COVID-19. Sequencing was carried out using peripheral blood. The CDR3 coding sequence is TGCGCCAGCAACCGCGAGTACCAAGAGACCCAGTACTTC. It translates to CASNREYQETQYF.